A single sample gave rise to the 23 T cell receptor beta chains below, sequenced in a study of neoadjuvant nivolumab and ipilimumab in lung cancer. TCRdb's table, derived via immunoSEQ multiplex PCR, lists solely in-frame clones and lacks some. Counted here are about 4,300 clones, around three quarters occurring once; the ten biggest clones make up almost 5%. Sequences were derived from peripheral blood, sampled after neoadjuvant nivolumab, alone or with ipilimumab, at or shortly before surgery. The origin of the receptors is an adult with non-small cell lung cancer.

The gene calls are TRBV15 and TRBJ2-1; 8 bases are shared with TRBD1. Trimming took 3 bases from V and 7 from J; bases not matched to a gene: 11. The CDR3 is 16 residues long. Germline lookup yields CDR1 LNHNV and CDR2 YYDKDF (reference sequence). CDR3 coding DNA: TGTGCCACCAGCAGGACCGGACAGGGAAGGTTAAATGAGCAGTTCTTC. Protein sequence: CATSRTGQGRLNEQFF.

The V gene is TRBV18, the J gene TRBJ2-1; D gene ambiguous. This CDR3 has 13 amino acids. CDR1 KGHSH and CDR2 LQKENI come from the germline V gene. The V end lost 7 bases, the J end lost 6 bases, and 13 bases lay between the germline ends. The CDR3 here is CASFTRVSNEQFF. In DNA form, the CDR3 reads TGTGCCAGCTTCACCCGAGTTTCCAATGAGCAGTTCTTC.

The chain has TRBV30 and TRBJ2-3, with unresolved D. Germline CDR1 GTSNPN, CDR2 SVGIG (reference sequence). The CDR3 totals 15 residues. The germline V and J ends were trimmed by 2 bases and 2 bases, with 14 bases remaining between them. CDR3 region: CAWSRSGKYTDTQYF. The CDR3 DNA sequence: TGTGCCTGGAGTAGGTCAGGAAAATACACAGATACGCAGTATTTT.

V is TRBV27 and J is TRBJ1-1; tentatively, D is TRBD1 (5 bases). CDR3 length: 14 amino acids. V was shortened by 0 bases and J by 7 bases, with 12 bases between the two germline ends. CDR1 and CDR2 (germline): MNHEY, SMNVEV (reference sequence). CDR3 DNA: TGTGCCAGCAGTTTATCGGACGGCAGGGATGAAGCTTTCTTT. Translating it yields CASSLSDGRDEAFF.

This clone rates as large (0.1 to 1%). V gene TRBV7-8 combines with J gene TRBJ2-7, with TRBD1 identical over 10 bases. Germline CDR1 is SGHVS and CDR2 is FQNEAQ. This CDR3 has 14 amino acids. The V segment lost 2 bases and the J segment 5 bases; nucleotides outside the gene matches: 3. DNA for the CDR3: TGTGCCAGCAGCTTAATAGGGACAGGGGACGAGCAGTACTTC. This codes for CASSLIGTGDEQYF.

Here the CDR3 DNA reads TGTGCCAGCAGTGACCCAGGTGAAGCTTTCTTT. It is translated as CASSDPGEAFF. The chain couples TRBV2 to TRBJ1-1; D is unresolved. The length of the CDR3 is 11 residues. Germline V lookup: CDR1 SNHLY, CDR2 FYNNEI. Trimming pared 3 bases from V and 7 bases from J, leaving 6 bases between. Using reference TRBV2 and TRBJ1-1 for the parts outside the CDR3, the full variable domain is EPEVTQTPSHQVTQMGQEVILRCVPISNHLYFYWYRQILGQKVEFLVSFYNNEISEKSEIFDDQFSVERPDGSNFTLKIRSTKLEDSAMYFCASSDPGEAFFGQGTRLTVV.

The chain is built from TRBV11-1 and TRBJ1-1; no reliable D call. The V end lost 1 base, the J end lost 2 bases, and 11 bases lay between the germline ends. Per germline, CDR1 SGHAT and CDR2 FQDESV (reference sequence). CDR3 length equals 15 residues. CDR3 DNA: TGTGCCAGCAGCTTAGAGGCAGGCCCAAACACTGAAGCTTTCTTT. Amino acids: CASSLEAGPNTEAFF.

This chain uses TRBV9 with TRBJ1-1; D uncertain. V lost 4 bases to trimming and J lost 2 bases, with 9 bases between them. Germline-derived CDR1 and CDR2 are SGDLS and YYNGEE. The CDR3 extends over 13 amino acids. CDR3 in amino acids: CASSSEVNTEAFF. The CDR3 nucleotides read TGTGCCAGCAGCTCAGAGGTTAACACTGAAGCTTTCTTT. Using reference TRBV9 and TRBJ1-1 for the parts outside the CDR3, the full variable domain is DSGVTQTPKHLITATGQRVTLRCSPRSGDLSVYWYQQSLDQGLQFLIQYYNGEERAKGNILERFSAQQFPDLHSELNLSSLELGDSALYFCASSSEVNTEAFFGQGTRLTVV.

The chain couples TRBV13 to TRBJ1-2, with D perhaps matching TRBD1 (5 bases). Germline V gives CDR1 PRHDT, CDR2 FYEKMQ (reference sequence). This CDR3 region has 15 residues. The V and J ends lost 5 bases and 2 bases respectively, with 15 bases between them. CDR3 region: CASSLRTRPNYGYTF. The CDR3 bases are TGTGCCAGCAGCCTTCGGACACGACCGAACTATGGCTACACCTTC.

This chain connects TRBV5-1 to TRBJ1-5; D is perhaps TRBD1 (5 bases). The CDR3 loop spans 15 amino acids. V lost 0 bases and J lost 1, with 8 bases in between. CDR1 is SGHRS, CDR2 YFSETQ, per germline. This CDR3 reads CASSLDGGSNQPQHF. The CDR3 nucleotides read TGCGCCAGCAGCTTGGACGGGGGGAGCAATCAGCCCCAGCATTTT.

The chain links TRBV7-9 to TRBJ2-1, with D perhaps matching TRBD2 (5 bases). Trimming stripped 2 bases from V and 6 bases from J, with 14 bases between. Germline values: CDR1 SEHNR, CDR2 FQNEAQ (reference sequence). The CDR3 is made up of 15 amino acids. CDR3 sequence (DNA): TGTGCCAGCAGCTTAAGGACTCGGTGGTCCAATGAGCAGTTCTTC. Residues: CASSLRTRWSNEQFF.

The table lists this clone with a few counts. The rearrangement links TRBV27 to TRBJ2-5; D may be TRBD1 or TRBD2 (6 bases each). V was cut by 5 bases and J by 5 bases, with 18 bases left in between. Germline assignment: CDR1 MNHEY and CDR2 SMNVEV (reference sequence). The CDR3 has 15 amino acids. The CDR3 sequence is CASSPGAGPGETQYF. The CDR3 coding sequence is TGTGCCAGCAGTCCGGGGGCAGGCCCAGGGGAGACCCAGTACTTC.

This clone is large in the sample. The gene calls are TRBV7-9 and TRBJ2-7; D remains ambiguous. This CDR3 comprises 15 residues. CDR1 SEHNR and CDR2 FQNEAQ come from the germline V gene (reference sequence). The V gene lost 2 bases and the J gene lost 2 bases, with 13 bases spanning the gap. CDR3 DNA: TGTGCCAGCAGCTTACAAGACGGAACCACCTACGAGCAGTACTTC. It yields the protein CASSLQDGTTYEQYF.

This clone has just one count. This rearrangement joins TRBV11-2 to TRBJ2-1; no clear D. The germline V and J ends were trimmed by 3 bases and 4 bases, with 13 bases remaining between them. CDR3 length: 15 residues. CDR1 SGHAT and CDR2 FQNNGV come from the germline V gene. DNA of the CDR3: TGTGCCAGCAGCTTTACTTCCGAGTTATACAATGAGCAGTTCTTC. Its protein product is CASSFTSELYNEQFF.

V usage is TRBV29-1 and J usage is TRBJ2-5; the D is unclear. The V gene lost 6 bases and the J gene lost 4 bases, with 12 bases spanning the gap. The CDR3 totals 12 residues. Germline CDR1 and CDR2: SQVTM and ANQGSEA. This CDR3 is CSVRFEVETQYF. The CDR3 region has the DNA TGCAGCGTGCGGTTTGAAGTAGAGACCCAGTACTTC.

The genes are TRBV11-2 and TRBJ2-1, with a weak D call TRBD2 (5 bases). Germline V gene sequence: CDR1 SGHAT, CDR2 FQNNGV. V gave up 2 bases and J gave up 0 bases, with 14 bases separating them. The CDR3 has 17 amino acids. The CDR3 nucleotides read TGTGCCAGCAGCTTACAGACCGGGGTTGCCTCCTACAATGAGCAGTTCTTC. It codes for CASSLQTGVASYNEQFF.

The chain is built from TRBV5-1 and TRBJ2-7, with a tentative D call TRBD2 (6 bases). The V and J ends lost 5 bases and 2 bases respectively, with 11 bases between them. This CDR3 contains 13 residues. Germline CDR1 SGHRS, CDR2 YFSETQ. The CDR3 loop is CASRGGTTYEQYF. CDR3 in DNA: TGCGCCAGCAGAGGAGGGACCACCTACGAGCAGTACTTC.

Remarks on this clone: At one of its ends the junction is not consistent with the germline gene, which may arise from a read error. For the CDR3, the DNA is TGCAGTGCTAGAGACTACGGCTACACCTTC. Its protein is CSARDYGYTF. The genes are TRBV20-1 and TRBJ1-2; unclear D gene. Germline assignment: CDR1 DFQATT and CDR2 SNEGSKA (reference sequence). CDR3 size: 10 residues.

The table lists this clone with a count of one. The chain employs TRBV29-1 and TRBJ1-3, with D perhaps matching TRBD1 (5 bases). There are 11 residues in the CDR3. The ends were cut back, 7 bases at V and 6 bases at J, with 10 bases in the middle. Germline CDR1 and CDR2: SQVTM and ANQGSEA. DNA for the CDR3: TGCAGCGGGGGGACGGAAAACACCATATATTTT. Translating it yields CSGGTENTIYF.

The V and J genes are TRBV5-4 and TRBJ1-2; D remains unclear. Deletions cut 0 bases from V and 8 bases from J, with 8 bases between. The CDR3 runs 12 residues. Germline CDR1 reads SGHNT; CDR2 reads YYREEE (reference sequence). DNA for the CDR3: TGTGCCAGCAGCTTGGGGTATGCCGGCTACACCTTC. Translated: CASSLGYAGYTF.

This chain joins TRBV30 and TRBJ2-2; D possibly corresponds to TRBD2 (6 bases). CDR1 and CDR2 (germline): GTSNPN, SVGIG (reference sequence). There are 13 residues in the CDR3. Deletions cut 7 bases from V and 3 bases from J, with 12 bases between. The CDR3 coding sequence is TGTGCCTCCTCGGGACTTTACACCGGGGAGCTGTTTTTT. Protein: CASSGLYTGELFF.

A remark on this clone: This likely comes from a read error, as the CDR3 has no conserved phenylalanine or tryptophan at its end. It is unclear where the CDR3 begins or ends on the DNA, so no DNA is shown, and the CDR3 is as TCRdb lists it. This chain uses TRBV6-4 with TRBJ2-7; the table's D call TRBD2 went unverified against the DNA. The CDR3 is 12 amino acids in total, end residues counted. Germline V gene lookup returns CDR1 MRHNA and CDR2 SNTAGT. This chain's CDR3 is CASSEPDFDGNL.

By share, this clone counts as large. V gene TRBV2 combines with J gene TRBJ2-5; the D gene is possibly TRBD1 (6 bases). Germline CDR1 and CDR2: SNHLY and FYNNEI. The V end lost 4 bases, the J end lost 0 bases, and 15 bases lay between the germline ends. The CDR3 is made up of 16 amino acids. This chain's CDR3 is CASSGSGHLYQETQYF. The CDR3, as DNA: TGTGCCAGCAGTGGTTCGGGACACTTGTACCAAGAGACCCAGTACTTC. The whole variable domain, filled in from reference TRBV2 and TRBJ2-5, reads EPEVTQTPSHQVTQMGQEVILRCVPISNHLYFYWYRQILGQKVEFLVSFYNNEISEKSEIFDDQFSVERPDGSNFTLKIRSTKLEDSAMYFCASSGSGHLYQETQYFGPGTRLLVL.